Detailed here is one TCR beta chain. This clone appeared a single time. No cognate antigen has been identified for it. Base quality data are lacking; no much larger clone is found one base away. Trimming takes 4 bases off V and 5 bases off J; junction bases not matched to a gene: 7. The CDR3 contains 16 residues, cysteine and phenylalanine counted. Here the CDR3 DNA is all that survives: 48 bases in frame from base 1. The CDR1 and CDR2 encoded by the germline V gene (reference sequence) are SEHNR and FQNEAQ. The sample comes from a study of T cell changes during pregnancy in multiple sclerosis (dated by TCRdb to between 2018 and 2020). Turning to the overall study: In women with multiple sclerosis, the researchers looked at how the T cell repertoire shifted as pregnancy progressed.

Receptor libraries were prepared by the immunoSEQ multiplex PCR assay. TCRdb retrieved this table from immuneACCESS and kept in-frame rearrangements only. Not all clones are present; in checked studies, unresolved V genes account for under half, and no reason is known for the remainder. This sample holds about 57,000 clones; approximately 90% were observed only once. The ten largest clones take up about 3.8% of the sample. This sequence originates from a female donor in good health, enrolled as a control in a pregnancy study. The source was peripheral blood, collected after pregnancy. In this chain, TRBV7-9 is recombined with TRBJ2-7; 14 nucleotides in the junction match TRBD2. The bases read TGTGCCAGCAGCTCATGGACTAGCGGGAGGATCCACGAGCAGTACTTC. The translation is CASSSWTSGRIHEQYF.